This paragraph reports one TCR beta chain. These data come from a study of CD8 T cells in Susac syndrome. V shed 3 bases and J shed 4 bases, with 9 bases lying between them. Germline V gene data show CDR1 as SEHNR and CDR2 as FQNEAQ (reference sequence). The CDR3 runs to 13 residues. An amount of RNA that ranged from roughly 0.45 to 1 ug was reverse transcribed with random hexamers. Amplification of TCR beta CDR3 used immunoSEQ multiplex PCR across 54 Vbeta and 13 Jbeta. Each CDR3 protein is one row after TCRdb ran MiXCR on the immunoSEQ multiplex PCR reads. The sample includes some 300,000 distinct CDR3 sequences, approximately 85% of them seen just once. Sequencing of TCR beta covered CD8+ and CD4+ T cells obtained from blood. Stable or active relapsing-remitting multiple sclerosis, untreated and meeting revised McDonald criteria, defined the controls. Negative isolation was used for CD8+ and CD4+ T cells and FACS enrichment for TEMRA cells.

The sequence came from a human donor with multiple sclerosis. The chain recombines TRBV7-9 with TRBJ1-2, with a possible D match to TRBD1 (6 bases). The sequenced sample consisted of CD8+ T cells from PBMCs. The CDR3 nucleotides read TGTGCCAGCAGCTTCCAGGGGCGCTATGGCTACACCTTC. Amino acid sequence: CASSFQGRYGYTF.